This T cell receptor beta chain was observed in a study of blood T cells in healthy people across ages. Study-level results: Roughly linear declines in TCR beta diversity per million T cells occurred with age.

Together with a sample-barcoded 5' primer, a J-beta primer mix was included in a second PCR lasting about 6 to 11 cycles. Each cDNA molecule carried a tag from a template-switch adaptor that contained 12 random nucleotides. MiXCR, applied by TCRdb to the 5' RACE reads, yields one record per CDR3 protein. This table holds about 570,000 distinct CDR3 sequences, 25% to 30% found once. The CDR3 consists of 15 residues. V dropped 0 bases and J dropped 8 bases, with 14 bases sitting between them. Germline V gene data show CDR1 as DFQATT and CDR2 as SNEGSKA (reference sequence). As concerns this clonotype: Its antigen remains unidentified.

The source of this sequence is a woman in her seventies in good health. This chain uses TRBV20-1 with TRBJ1-6, with a possible D match to TRBD1 (6 bases). Material: blood. The CDR3 region has the DNA TGCAGTGCTAGAGACGGGGGACACTTATATTCACCCCTCCACTTT. Translated, it gives CSARDGGHLYSPLHF.